These T cell receptor beta chains were read from a single sample in a study of graft-versus-host responses after intestinal transplantation. The assay was immunoSEQ multiplex PCR, and TCRdb's table has in-frame clones only and misses some. The data show about 86,000 clones, about 87% seen once. Their antigens are not known. The sequencing used unstimulated CD4+ T cells sorted from spleen or lymph node cells, collected before transplant. These receptors were obtained from a human donor who was the organ donor for an intestinal transplant. Both conserved end residues are part of each CDR3. D genes are given only for firm matches. For some rows the clone size is stated as once, few or many, or as a class when expanded; others skip it.

abundance: -; v_gene: TRBV18; d_gene: TRBD1; j_gene: TRBJ2-5; CDR3nt: TGTGCCAGCTCAGCCCAGGGGGTCCAAGAGACCCAGTACTTC; CDR3aa: CASSAQGVQETQYF
abundance: -; v_gene: TRBV6-6; d_gene: -; j_gene: TRBJ2-5; CDR3nt: TGTGCCAGCAGTTACGGCCCCCTCGAGACCCAGTACTTC; CDR3aa: CASSYGPLETQYF
abundance: -; v_gene: TRBV5-1; d_gene: TRBD1; j_gene: TRBJ1-1; CDR3nt: TGCGCCAGCAGCCCGACGCAGGGGGTGGTGGGCACTGAAGCTTTCTTT; CDR3aa: CASSPTQGVVGTEAFF
abundance: -; v_gene: TRBV12-5; d_gene: -; j_gene: TRBJ2-1; CDR3nt: TGTGCTAGCCGGCCCATTTTATTCGGGTACAATGAGCAGTTCTTC; CDR3aa: CASRPILFGYNEQFF
abundance: -; v_gene: TRBV5-1; d_gene: -; j_gene: TRBJ1-1; CDR3nt: TGCGCCAGCAGCTTGGACAGGGTAACTGAAGCTTTCTTT; CDR3aa: CASSLDRVTEAFF
abundance: -; v_gene: TRBV11-2; d_gene: TRBD1; j_gene: TRBJ2-7; CDR3nt: TGTGCCAGCAGCTCACCAGGGCAGGGGGCCTACGAGCAGTACTTC; CDR3aa: CASSSPGQGAYEQYF
abundance: -; v_gene: TRBV5-1; d_gene: TRBD1; j_gene: TRBJ2-6; CDR3nt: TGCGCCAGCAGCTTGGGGGGGACAGGGACGCCTGGTGGGGCCAACGTCCTGACTTTC; CDR3aa: CASSLGGTGTPGGANVLTF
abundance: -; v_gene: TRBV4-1; d_gene: TRBD1; j_gene: TRBJ2-1; CDR3nt: TGCGCCAGCAGCACACGGACAGGGTGGAATGAGCAGTTCTTC; CDR3aa: CASSTRTGWNEQFF
abundance: -; v_gene: TRBV6-1; d_gene: -; j_gene: TRBJ2-3; CDR3nt: TGTGCCAGCAGTGAAGTTGTCGGGTGGGATACGCAGTATTTT; CDR3aa: CASSEVVGWDTQYF
abundance: -; v_gene: TRBV2; d_gene: -; j_gene: TRBJ1-2; CDR3nt: TGTGCCAGCAGTGAATTTCTGGTAGAACAGAACTATGGCTACACCTTC; CDR3aa: CASSEFLVEQNYGYTF
abundance: -; v_gene: TRBV7-9; d_gene: -; j_gene: TRBJ1-2; CDR3nt: TGTGCCAGCAGCTGGGAGATCCAGTATGGCTACACCTTC; CDR3aa: CASSWEIQYGYTF
abundance: -; v_gene: TRBV19; d_gene: -; j_gene: TRBJ1-5; CDR3nt: TGTGCCAGTAGTATATCAGGGAGCGCGGGAAGAGGCAATCAGCCCCAGCATTTT; CDR3aa: CASSISGSAGRGNQPQHF
abundance: -; v_gene: TRBV7-2; d_gene: TRBD2; j_gene: TRBJ2-1; CDR3nt: TGTGCCAGCAGCTTTCCGGGACTAGCGGGAGGGCCACGGCCCAATGAGCAGTTCTTC; CDR3aa: CASSFPGLAGGPRPNEQFF
abundance: -; v_gene: TRBV2; d_gene: TRBD2; j_gene: TRBJ2-1; CDR3nt: TGTGCCAGGGGAACCGGGACTAGTAATATCAGGAATGAGCAGTTCTTC; CDR3aa: CARGTGTSNIRNEQFF
abundance: once; v_gene: TRBV2; d_gene: TRBD1; j_gene: TRBJ2-3; CDR3nt: TGTGCCAGCTGGCCGCCGGGACAGGGAGCAGATACGCAGTATTTT; CDR3aa: CASWPPGQGADTQYF
abundance: -; v_gene: TRBV27; d_gene: -; j_gene: TRBJ2-3; CDR3nt: TGTGCCAGCAGTTGGGGGCTGGGGATAACAATGGATACGCAGTATTTT; CDR3aa: CASSWGLGITMDTQYF
abundance: -; v_gene: TRBV18; d_gene: -; j_gene: TRBJ2-3; CDR3nt: TGTGCCAGCTCACTAGCAGATACGCAGTATTTT; CDR3aa: CASSLADTQYF
abundance: -; v_gene: TRBV11-2; d_gene: -; j_gene: TRBJ1-1; CDR3nt: TGTGCCAGCAGCTTAGGTCTTGGGGGGTTCGGGGCTTTCTTT; CDR3aa: CASSLGLGGFGAFF
abundance: -; v_gene: TRBV2; d_gene: TRBD2; j_gene: TRBJ2-3; CDR3nt: TGTGCCAGCAGCAGACTAGCGGGGGATAGCACAGATACGCAGTATTTT; CDR3aa: CASSRLAGDSTDTQYF
abundance: -; v_gene: TRBV12-5; d_gene: -; j_gene: TRBJ1-4; CDR3nt: TGTGCTAGTGGTTTGGTACTTCGTAAGGAGGTTGAAAAACTGTTTTTT; CDR3aa: CASGLVLRKEVEKLFF
abundance: -; v_gene: TRBV9; d_gene: -; j_gene: TRBJ1-2; CDR3nt: TGTGCCAGCCGAGCGACAGGAGCTTACTATGGCTACACCTTC; CDR3aa: CASRATGAYYGYTF
abundance: -; v_gene: TRBV18; d_gene: TRBD2; j_gene: TRBJ2-1; CDR3nt: TGTGCCAGCTCACCCCTGAGGCGGGGGGGAAGCTACAATGAGCAGTTCTTC; CDR3aa: CASSPLRRGGSYNEQFF
abundance: -; v_gene: TRBV5-1; d_gene: TRBD2; j_gene: TRBJ2-2; CDR3nt: TGCGCCAGCAGCCCGGGACTAGCGGACACCGGGGAGCTGTTTTTT; CDR3aa: CASSPGLADTGELFF
abundance: -; v_gene: TRBV29-1; d_gene: -; j_gene: TRBJ1-1; CDR3nt: TGCAGCGTGCAGGGCTTAATGAACACTGAAGCTTTCTTT; CDR3aa: CSVQGLMNTEAFF
abundance: -; v_gene: TRBV7-8; d_gene: -; j_gene: TRBJ2-3; CDR3nt: TGTGCCAGCGGGGGGAGGTTCACAGATACGCAGTATTTT; CDR3aa: CASGGRFTDTQYF
abundance: -; v_gene: TRBV4-1; d_gene: TRBD2; j_gene: TRBJ2-1; CDR3nt: TGCGCCAGCAGCCGGCACTCTGGGGCTAGCGGGAGCAATGAGCAGTTCTTC; CDR3aa: CASSRHSGASGSNEQFF
abundance: -; v_gene: TRBV21-1; d_gene: -; j_gene: TRBJ1-1; CDR3nt: TGTGCCAGCCCCGCCAGGGGAGACGAAGCTTTCTTT; CDR3aa: CASPARGDEAFF
abundance: -; v_gene: TRBV6-5; d_gene: -; j_gene: TRBJ1-2; CDR3nt: TGTGCCAGCAGCCCCACAGGGCTGGGCTACACCTTC; CDR3aa: CASSPTGLGYTF
abundance: -; v_gene: TRBV11-2; d_gene: TRBD1; j_gene: TRBJ2-7; CDR3nt: TGTGCCAGCAGCCAATCCCCCGCAGGGGGTATCTACGAGCAGTACTTC; CDR3aa: CASSQSPAGGIYEQYF
abundance: -; v_gene: TRBV4-1; d_gene: -; j_gene: TRBJ2-7; CDR3nt: TGCGCCAGCAGCCTGGGACTTACCTACGAGCAGTACTTC; CDR3aa: CASSLGLTYEQYF
abundance: -; v_gene: TRBV4-2; d_gene: TRBD2; j_gene: TRBJ2-5; CDR3nt: TGTGCCAGCAGCCAAGGGGCGACCGGGACTAGCGGTCGGTACGGAGAGACCCAGTACTTC; CDR3aa: CASSQGATGTSGRYGETQYF
abundance: -; v_gene: TRBV2; d_gene: TRBD1; j_gene: TRBJ2-7; CDR3nt: TGTGCCAGCAGTGAAGCGCTGGACAGGAGCTACGAGCAGTACTTC; CDR3aa: CASSEALDRSYEQYF
abundance: -; v_gene: TRBV15; d_gene: -; j_gene: TRBJ2-7; CDR3nt: TGTGCCACCAGCAGAGTTGACAGCTACGAGCAGTACTTC; CDR3aa: CATSRVDSYEQYF
abundance: -; v_gene: TRBV29-1; d_gene: TRBD2; j_gene: TRBJ2-5; CDR3nt: TGCAGCGGAGGGCGGGGGAAAGAGACCCAGTACTTC; CDR3aa: CSGGRGKETQYF
abundance: -; v_gene: TRBV10-3; d_gene: -; j_gene: TRBJ2-1; CDR3nt: TGTGCCATCAGTGGGGCAGGGGCAGGCCCGGGTCCAAGCTCCTACAATGAGCAGTTCTTC; CDR3aa: CAISGAGAGPGPSSYNEQFF
abundance: -; v_gene: TRBV11-1; d_gene: TRBD2; j_gene: TRBJ2-7; CDR3nt: TGTGCCAGCAGCACCACTAGCGGGGGCTCCTACGAGCAGTACTTC; CDR3aa: CASSTTSGGSYEQYF
abundance: -; v_gene: TRBV6-6; d_gene: -; j_gene: TRBJ1-5; CDR3nt: TGTGCCAGCAGTACCCCCTTGGGACTGCAACATCAGCCCCAGCATTTT; CDR3aa: CASSTPLGLQHQPQHF
abundance: -; v_gene: TRBV1; d_gene: -; j_gene: TRBJ2-7; CDR3nt: TGCACCAGCAGCCAGCAGACGGGCTACGAGCAGTACTTC; CDR3aa: CTSSQQTGYEQYF
abundance: -; v_gene: TRBV5-1; d_gene: -; j_gene: TRBJ1-6; CDR3nt: TGCGCCAGCAGCTTGGAATTTCAGGTTCAGAATTCACCCCTCCACTTT; CDR3aa: CASSLEFQVQNSPLHF
abundance: -; v_gene: TRBV5-1; d_gene: -; j_gene: TRBJ2-2; CDR3nt: TGCGCCAGCAGCTTGGATCGGACTTACACCGGGGAGCTGTTTTTT; CDR3aa: CASSLDRTYTGELFF
abundance: -; v_gene: TRBV9; d_gene: -; j_gene: TRBJ1-3; CDR3nt: TGTGCCAGCAGCGTAGACAGGGCCGTCTCTGGAAACACCATATATTTT; CDR3aa: CASSVDRAVSGNTIYF
abundance: -; v_gene: TRBV4-2; d_gene: TRBD2; j_gene: TRBJ2-1; CDR3nt: TGTGCCAGCAGCCGCCCAGACGCCGGACTAGCGATAAATGAGCAGTTCTTC; CDR3aa: CASSRPDAGLAINEQFF
abundance: few; v_gene: TRBV25-1; d_gene: TRBD1; j_gene: TRBJ2-7; CDR3nt: TGTGCCAGCACCGGACAGGGGGCGGGGGAGCAGTACTTC; CDR3aa: CASTGQGAGEQYF
abundance: -; v_gene: TRBV2; d_gene: -; j_gene: TRBJ1-1; CDR3nt: TGTGCCAGCAGACTAGAGGGGACACCGAACACTGAAGCTTTCTTT; CDR3aa: CASRLEGTPNTEAFF